This T cell receptor beta chain was sequenced for a study of regulatory T cells in long-lasting Graves disease. This sample's time point: newly diagnosed GD, antithyroid drugs for less than 3 months. Researchers made the TCR library from RNA that was extracted from PBMCs. EDTA tubes held roughly 8.1 milliliters of peripheral blood from each patient. The ends were cut back, 4 bases at V and 3 bases at J, with 13 bases in the middle. Germline values: CDR1 SGHDT, CDR2 YYEEEE. The CDR3 extends over 15 amino acids. In this sample, this clonotype turned up many times. Researchers made TCR beta libraries by using iRepertoire HTBI primers and running Arm-PCR on CDR3 regions. Each CDR3 protein is one row after TCRdb ran MiXCR on the multiplex PCR reads. The profile shows some 250,000 distinct CDR3 sequences, about 17% of them singletons.

This specimen consisted of peripheral blood mononuclear cells (PBMCs), obtained at new diagnosis, from a patient treated with antithyroid drugs. The chain uses TRBV5-6 and TRBJ1-4, with D uncertain. This receptor was taken from a female donor with Graves disease. CDR3: CASSRGGVPNEKLFF. The CDR3, as DNA: TGTGCCAGCAGCCGTGGTGGGGTTCCTAATGAAAAACTGTTTTTT. The full variable domain, in which reference TRBV5-6 and TRBJ1-4 provide the parts outside the CDR3, is DAGVTQSPTHLIKTRGQQVTLRCSPKSGHDTVSWYQQALGQGPQFIFQYYEEEERQRGNFPDRFSGHQFPNYSSELNVNALLLGDSALYLCASSRGGVPNEKLFFGSGTQLSVL.